This T cell receptor (beta chain) was recovered during a study of beta chain features in type 1 diabetes. Study as a whole: There was similarity between patients and healthy donors in age, gender and cell yields.

Expressed TCRB transcripts were sequenced because the isolated RNA had all been reverse transcribed beforehand. Regulatory, naive and central memory T cell samples averaged approximately 3.8 million reads. Data came from immunoSEQ multiplex PCR; TCRdb stores just in-frame clones and leaves some out. The sample shows a few hundred thousand clones, about 15% of them seen only once. Comments on this clone: No antigen is known for it.

Study results and caveats: Within each of all four CD4+ subsets, Type 1 diabetes patients had TCRB CDR3s that were moderately but significantly shorter. Relative to healthy donors, patients appeared to have naive, central memory and Treg TCRB repertoires that were more similar. Among type 1 diabetes patients, VDJ junctions had fewer insertions and more deletions.

Trimming cost V 0 bases and J 2 bases, with 12 bases left between them. This CDR3 region has 16 residues. Germline CDR1 SGDLS, CDR2 YYNGEE. The sample taken for sequencing was naive CD4+ T cells from blood. The TCR was taken from a young man with type 1 diabetes. The chain has TRBV9 and TRBJ2-1; possible D gene TRBD1, 5 bases. The CDR3 nucleotides are TGTGCCAGCAGCGTAGAGGTGGGGCCAGCCTACAATGAGCAGTTCTTC. This translates into CASSVEVGPAYNEQFF.